This T cell receptor (beta chain) was sequenced during a study of a mutant IDH1 vaccine in newly diagnosed glioma. As to this clone: Its antigen is currently unknown.

As to time point: week 35, safety follow-up. Every single dose of the vaccine, 300 ug of mutant IDH1 20-mer peptide, came with topical imiquimod. The V gene lost 5 bases and the J gene lost 3 bases, with 5 bases spanning the gap. Germline CDR1 MNHEY, CDR2 SMNVEV (reference sequence). This CDR3 has 11 residues. Measured with immunoSEQ multiplex PCR; TCRdb has only the in-frame clones, and not every one. The data show approximately 45,000 clones, 70% to 90% seen once. The chain links TRBV27 to TRBJ2-7, with unresolved D. This TCR was recovered from a woman in her 40s with glioma. The specimen comprised PBMCs, sampled from a glioma patient whose treatment included an IDH1 peptide vaccine. The CDR3 region is CASSTGYEQYF. CDR3 nucleotide sequence: TGTGCCAGCAGTACCGGCTACGAGCAGTACTTC.